The rows below give T cell receptor beta chains drawn from one sample of a study of PD-1 blockade in classical Hodgkin lymphoma. Method: immunoSEQ multiplex PCR; TCRdb's copy keeps in-frame clones and lacks some. The data show roughly 70,000 clones, 71% seen once. Source: peripheral blood mononuclear cells (PBMCs), taken before the second cycle of nivolumab. The origin of the receptors is a human donor with classical Hodgkin lymphoma. Each CDR3 is given with its conserved first and last residue. The D gene is left open where the match is weak. Clone size is shown for a subset of rows, as once, few, many or a class of expanded clone.

size: -; J: TRBJ1-2; length: 13; D: TRBD1; V: TRBV5-1; DNA: TGCGCCAGCAGCGCCGGACAGGGGGATGGCTACACCTTC; CDR3: CASSAGQGDGYTF
size: -; J: TRBJ1-2; length: 14; D: -; V: TRBV5-4; DNA: TGTGCCAGCAGCTTGGCCGAAATTAGGAGGAGCTACACCTTC; CDR3: CASSLAEIRRSYTF
size: -; J: TRBJ2-7; length: 14; D: TRBD1; V: TRBV5-3; DNA: TGTGCCAGAAGCCCCGACAGGGTCCGGTACGAGCAGTACTTC; CDR3: CARSPDRVRYEQYF
size: -; J: TRBJ2-7; length: 16; D: -; V: TRBV28; DNA: TGTGCCAGCAGTTTAGCCGGGACTTTGAGCTCCTACGAGCAGTACTTC; CDR3: CASSLAGTLSSYEQYF
size: -; J: TRBJ1-1; length: 13; D: -; V: TRBV27; DNA: TGTGCCAGCAGTTACCTCCTTGGGACTGAAGCTTTCTTT; CDR3: CASSYLLGTEAFF
size: few; J: TRBJ2-7; length: 15; D: -; V: TRBV6-5; DNA: TGTGCCAGCAGTGGGGACCCCGCAGAGAGGTACGAGCAGTACTTC; CDR3: CASSGDPAERYEQYF
size: -; J: TRBJ2-7; length: 14; D: TRBD2; V: TRBV7-2; DNA: TGTGCCAGCAGCTTTAGCGGGAGCGATTACGAGCAGTACTTC; CDR3: CASSFSGSDYEQYF
size: -; J: TRBJ2-3; length: 15; D: -; V: TRBV6-6; DNA: TGTGCCAGCACCCCGGCCGGGGGTCGCACAGATACGCAGTATTTT; CDR3: CASTPAGGRTDTQYF
size: -; J: TRBJ2-6; length: 14; D: -; V: TRBV30; DNA: TGTGCCTGGAGTGTACAGGGTTTAGTGGACGTCCTGACTTTC; CDR3: CAWSVQGLVDVLTF
size: few; J: TRBJ1-1; length: 12; D: TRBD1; V: TRBV7-3; DNA: TGTGCCAGCAGCGGCGGACAGGGGAAAGCTTTCTTT; CDR3: CASSGGQGKAFF
size: medium-sized; J: TRBJ2-7; length: 14; D: TRBD2; V: TRBV5-1; DNA: TGCGCCAGCAGCCCCTCGGGAGGGCCGGAGGAGCAGTACTTC; CDR3: CASSPSGGPEEQYF
size: -; J: TRBJ2-5; length: 13; D: -; V: TRBV14; DNA: TGTGCCAGCAGCCAAGTGGCGGGCGAGACCCAGTACTTC; CDR3: CASSQVAGETQYF
size: -; J: TRBJ1-1; length: 15; D: -; V: TRBV7-6; DNA: TGTGCCAGCAGCTTAGCGGGGCCAACGAACACTGAAGCTTTCTTT; CDR3: CASSLAGPTNTEAFF
size: -; J: TRBJ2-5; length: 12; D: -; V: TRBV27; DNA: TGTGCCAGCAGTCCCTACCAAGAGACCCAGTACTTC; CDR3: CASSPYQETQYF
size: -; J: TRBJ1-4; length: 14; D: -; V: TRBV18; DNA: TGTGCCAGCTCACCTGGGACTGCTAATGAAAAACTGTTTTTT; CDR3: CASSPGTANEKLFF
size: few; J: TRBJ2-1; length: 15; D: -; V: TRBV10-3; DNA: TGTGCCATCAGTGAGTCCGGGACAAACCTCGATGAGCAGTTCTTC; CDR3: CAISESGTNLDEQFF
size: few; J: TRBJ1-1; length: 15; D: -; V: TRBV28; DNA: TGTGCCAGCCCCCCGGCGGAAGGCAGGAACACTGAAGCTTTCTTT; CDR3: CASPPAEGRNTEAFF
size: -; J: TRBJ2-1; length: 15; D: TRBD1; V: TRBV6-1; DNA: TGTGCCAGCATAGGGGACAGGGGCTTGAGTGATGAGCAGTTCTTC; CDR3: CASIGDRGLSDEQFF
size: -; J: TRBJ2-7; length: 14; D: -; V: TRBV5-1; DNA: TGCGCCAGCAGCGCGGGACGGATAACCTACGAGCAGTACTTC; CDR3: CASSAGRITYEQYF
size: -; J: TRBJ2-2; length: 17; D: -; V: TRBV27; DNA: TGTGCCAGCACTCCCCCTCGGGGGCGGGAGAACACCGGGGAGCTGTTTTTT; CDR3: CASTPPRGRENTGELFF
size: -; J: TRBJ2-3; length: 16; D: -; V: TRBV7-9; DNA: TGTGCCAGCAGCTCTCGACAGGTCATTAGCACAGATACGCAGTATTTT; CDR3: CASSSRQVISTDTQYF
size: -; J: TRBJ1-2; length: 14; D: -; V: TRBV19; DNA: TGTGCCAGTACCCTCCTTGGAGGGAGTTATGGCTACACCTTC; CDR3: CASTLLGGSYGYTF
size: large; J: TRBJ2-7; length: 14; D: TRBD1; V: TRBV2; DNA: TGTGCCAGCAGCCCCGCAGGGGGCGGTGGCGAGCAGTACTTC; CDR3: CASSPAGGGGEQYF
size: -; J: TRBJ2-2; length: 16; D: -; V: TRBV6-1; DNA: TGTGCCAGCAGTGAACATATTGGGACTTTAACCGGGGAGCTGTTTTTT; CDR3: CASSEHIGTLTGELFF
size: -; J: TRBJ1-1; length: 13; D: TRBD1; V: TRBV19; DNA: TGTGCCAGTACCTCGACAGGGCCCACTGAAGCTTTCTTT; CDR3: CASTSTGPTEAFF
size: few; J: TRBJ1-3; length: 14; D: -; V: TRBV9; DNA: TGTGCCAGCAGCGTAGGGGAGGGTCGGGTCACCATATATTTT; CDR3: CASSVGEGRVTIYF
size: -; J: TRBJ1-1; length: 14; D: TRBD1; V: TRBV7-3; DNA: TGTGCCAGCAGCCAACGACAGGGGGCTGGAGAAGCTTTCTTT; CDR3: CASSQRQGAGEAFF
size: -; J: TRBJ1-1; length: 15; D: -; V: TRBV11-1; DNA: TGTGCCAGCAGCTTAGTGGCCTATGCGGACACTGAAGCTTTCTTT; CDR3: CASSLVAYADTEAFF
size: -; J: TRBJ1-2; length: 13; D: TRBD1; V: TRBV6-5; DNA: TGTGCCAGCAGTTCTTACAGGGGATCAGGCTACACCTTC; CDR3: CASSSYRGSGYTF
size: -; J: TRBJ1-3; length: 12; D: -; V: TRBV29-1; DNA: TGCAGCGTTGTGTCCTCTGGAAACACCATATATTTT; CDR3: CSVVSSGNTIYF
size: -; J: TRBJ1-1; length: 14; D: -; V: TRBV6-5; DNA: TGTGCCAGCAGTTACGGGGTTATGAACACTGAAGCTTTCTTT; CDR3: CASSYGVMNTEAFF
size: -; J: TRBJ2-2; length: 15; D: -; V: TRBV6-4; DNA: TGTGCCAGCAGCCCGCGGGACTCCCCCCCCGGGGAGCTGTTTTTT; CDR3: CASSPRDSPPGELFF
size: few; J: TRBJ2-2; length: 15; D: -; V: TRBV5-1; DNA: TGCGCCAGCAGCAGATCAGGCGTAGCGACCGGGGAGCTGTTTTTT; CDR3: CASSRSGVATGELFF
size: -; J: TRBJ2-7; length: 15; D: -; V: TRBV7-9; DNA: TGTGCCAGCAGCCTGACCGGGCTGGGGGCCTACGAGCAGTACTTC; CDR3: CASSLTGLGAYEQYF
size: -; J: TRBJ1-2; length: 15; D: TRBD1; V: TRBV18; DNA: TGTGCCAGCTCGCGCGACCCGGGACAGGTCTATGGCTACACCTTC; CDR3: CASSRDPGQVYGYTF
size: few; J: TRBJ1-5; length: 14; D: -; V: TRBV2; DNA: TGTGCAGCCAAGGGGGGTATGGGCAATCAGCCCCAGCATTTT; CDR3: CAAKGGMGNQPQHF
size: -; J: TRBJ1-2; length: 15; D: -; V: TRBV4-1; DNA: TGCGCCAGCAGCCAAGGAGGGAACAGTAACTATGGCTACACCTTC; CDR3: CASSQGGNSNYGYTF
size: -; J: TRBJ2-5; length: 15; D: TRBD2; V: TRBV5-6; DNA: TGTGCCAGCAGCTCCGGCGGGAGAGCAAGAGAGACCCAGTACTTC; CDR3: CASSSGGRARETQYF
size: -; J: TRBJ2-5; length: 13; D: -; V: TRBV7-9; DNA: TGTGCCAGCAGCTTAGGATACCAAGAGACCCAGTACTTC; CDR3: CASSLGYQETQYF
size: -; J: TRBJ2-7; length: 14; D: -; V: TRBV18; DNA: TGTGCCAGCTCACCACGGGGAACCTCCTACGAGCAGTACTTC; CDR3: CASSPRGTSYEQYF
size: once; J: TRBJ2-2; length: 16; D: -; V: TRBV30; DNA: TGTGCCTGGAGTGGGGGCTTTTCCGTGGCGGCCGGGGAGCTGTTTTTT; CDR3: CAWSGGFSVAAGELFF
size: -; J: TRBJ1-1; length: 14; D: -; V: TRBV2; DNA: TGTGCCACCGGAGATGGGCAGCCGAACACTGAAGCTTTCTTT; CDR3: CATGDGQPNTEAFF
size: once; J: TRBJ1-5; length: 14; D: -; V: TRBV25-1; DNA: TGTGCCAGCAGTGATCGGTATAGCAATCAGCCCCAGCATTTT; CDR3: CASSDRYSNQPQHF
size: -; J: TRBJ2-7; length: 13; D: -; V: TRBV28; DNA: TGTGCCAGCAGCAGGACAGACCCGGGTGGGCAGTACTTC; CDR3: CASSRTDPGGQYF
size: few; J: TRBJ1-4; length: 14; D: TRBD1; V: TRBV7-9; DNA: TGTGCCAGCAGCTTAGACAGGGGGGGCGAAAAACTGTTTTTT; CDR3: CASSLDRGGEKLFF
size: -; J: TRBJ2-3; length: 17; D: TRBD2; V: TRBV11-2; DNA: TGTGCCAGCAGCTTAGAACTAGCGGGTACGGACACAGATACGCAGTATTTT; CDR3: CASSLELAGTDTDTQYF
size: -; J: TRBJ1-1; length: 15; D: -; V: TRBV27; DNA: TGTGCCAGCAGTTATACAAGCACTATGAACACTGAAGCTTTCTTT; CDR3: CASSYTSTMNTEAFF
size: -; J: TRBJ2-7; length: 15; D: TRBD2; V: TRBV5-1; DNA: TGCGCCAGCAGCCCGACTAGCGGGAGTGTTTACGAGCAGTACTTC; CDR3: CASSPTSGSVYEQYF
size: -; J: TRBJ1-1; length: 12; D: -; V: TRBV5-8; DNA: TGTGCCAGCAGGTGGGGGAACACTGAAGCTTTCTTT; CDR3: CASRWGNTEAFF
size: -; J: TRBJ1-5; length: 12; D: -; V: TRBV19; DNA: TGTGCCAGTACATGGAGCAATCAGCCCCAGCATTTT; CDR3: CASTWSNQPQHF
size: few; J: TRBJ2-2; length: 15; D: TRBD2; V: TRBV5-1; DNA: TGCGCCAGCAGCTTCGGAGCGGGGGGTACCGGGGAGCTGTTTTTT; CDR3: CASSFGAGGTGELFF
size: few; J: TRBJ1-3; length: 16; D: -; V: TRBV4-2; DNA: TGTGCCAGCAGCCCCGGTCTTATGAATTCTGGAAACACCATATATTTT; CDR3: CASSPGLMNSGNTIYF
size: -; J: TRBJ1-2; length: 15; D: TRBD1; V: TRBV30; DNA: TGTGCCTGGAGCGCCGGGACAGGGCCTAACTATGGCTACACCTTC; CDR3: CAWSAGTGPNYGYTF
size: medium-sized; J: TRBJ1-3; length: 13; D: -; V: TRBV30; DNA: TGTGCCTGGGACCGTGGCTCTGGAAACACCATATATTTT; CDR3: CAWDRGSGNTIYF
size: few; J: TRBJ2-3; length: 15; D: -; V: TRBV12-5; DNA: TGTGCTAGTGGTTCGTCGGACAGAAACACAGATACGCAGTATTTT; CDR3: CASGSSDRNTDTQYF
size: -; J: TRBJ1-2; length: 14; D: -; V: TRBV10-3; DNA: TGTGCCATCAGTGATTTGGAGGGAAACTATGGCTACACCTTC; CDR3: CAISDLEGNYGYTF
size: -; J: TRBJ1-1; length: 14; D: -; V: TRBV5-1; DNA: TGCGCCAGCAGCTTGGTGGGGCTGAACACTGAAGCTTTCTTT; CDR3: CASSLVGLNTEAFF
size: -; J: TRBJ1-2; length: 13; D: -; V: TRBV14; DNA: TGTGCCAGCAGCCAAGTAGTACGGGGCGGCTACACCTTC; CDR3: CASSQVVRGGYTF
size: -; J: TRBJ1-4; length: 15; D: -; V: TRBV5-4; DNA: TGTGCCAGCAGCTTGGGTCCGGGGGAGTGGGAAAAACTGTTTTTT; CDR3: CASSLGPGEWEKLFF